The clone carrying this TCR beta chain was seen at least ten times. Its antigen is not identified. Individual cDNA molecules carried attached unique molecular identifiers. TCRdb itself ran the 5' RACE reads through MiXCR, one entry per CDR3 protein. The repertoire consists of approximately 32,000 distinct CDR3 sequences, with approximately 6% occurring once and the leading ten covering 7.6%. The data originate from a study of early T cells in non-severe SARS-CoV-2 infection. Study-level background: Bulk RNA taken from unsorted whole blood was sequenced, leaving chains unpaired. Findings and caveats of the study: The matching step, a VDJdb search, favored anti-spike CD8 responses and missed private and CD4 specificities.

The germline V and J ends were trimmed by 10 bases and 0 bases, with 19 bases remaining between them. This CDR3 has 17 residues. CDR1 and CDR2 from the germline V gene are MGHRA and YSYEKL. Material for sequencing was whole blood. The origin of this receptor is an adult who was a healthcare worker with PCR-confirmed SARS-CoV-2 infection or an uninfected control (not recorded which). The chain joins TRBV4-1 to TRBJ1-6, with unresolved D. The CDR3 DNA reads as TGCGCCACTTCGCCCTCGGCGGCAAGCTCCTATAATTCACCCCTCCACTTT. This sequence encodes CATSPSAASSYNSPLHF.